This note documents a single TCR beta chain sequence. The V end lost 6 bases, the J end lost 6 bases, and 12 bases lay between the germline ends. The length of the CDR3 is 13 residues. Germline loops: CDR1 MNHEY, CDR2 SVGAGI. These data originate in a study of OX40 agonist ivuxolimab in advanced cancers. Drawing of blood for sampling happened at baseline, at cycle 4 day 1, and at cycle 7 day 1. Sequenced by immunoSEQ multiplex PCR; TCRdb stores in-frame clones only, minus some. The sample has some 80,000 clones, 65% to 90% seen once; the top ten hold just under 2%. J is TRBJ2-1 and V is TRBV6-5; D may be TRBD1 (6 bases). This material consisted of CD4+ or CD8+ T cells sorted from blood, taken in a trial of the OX40 agonist ivuxolimab. The clonotype comes from an adult with an advanced solid tumor such as melanoma, head and neck, liver or kidney cancer. CDR3 sequence reads: CASSPQGSNEQFF. In DNA form, the CDR3 reads TGTGCCAGCAGCCCCCAGGGGAGCAATGAGCAGTTCTTC.